The text below deals with one T cell receptor (beta chain). Its cognate antigen is unknown. The sample contains more than one DNA sequence encoding this CDR3. The V gene's germline CDR1 is SGDLS and CDR2 YYNGEE. The CDR3 totals 16 residues. Trimming stripped 0 bases from V and 6 bases from J, with 18 bases between. Though nominally healthy at sampling, donors likely had unrecorded immune exposures. 13 Jbeta primers and 60 Vbeta primers were used for the PCR. As originally analysed: The count from a later analysis was some 76 million unique TCR beta chains, 9.5 million to 13 million of them shared. This table comes from immunoSEQ multiplex PCR, and its TCRdb copy is limited to in-frame clones, with some not included. D and trimming were read from the DNA, whereas the V and J calls and clone size are those reported in that table. The sample holds 80,000 to 100,000 clones, about four fifths seen once. The sample belongs to a study of cytomegalovirus exposure and HLA in healthy donors.

Study-level results: CMV serostatus alone was available as immune exposure information. Roughly even sequencing depth across donors was the assumption behind the presence/absence analyses.

This receptor was obtained from a man in his forties in good health and CMV-seropositive. The chain uses TRBV9 and TRBJ1-2; TRBD1 is a possible D gene (6 bases). The sample consisted of PBMCs. The CDR3 nucleotides read TGTGCCAGCAGCGTAGCAACAGGGCGCTCTACTAATGGCTACACCTTC. Protein sequence: CASSVATGRSTNGYTF.